The rows below give T cell receptor beta chains drawn from one sample of a study of T cells expressing NK-cell markers. From its re-call of the 5' RACE reads, TCRdb lists each CDR3 protein once, without DNA. Here the sample table reports 550,000 or so distinct CDR3 sequences. The specimen sequenced was blood T cells: a sorted CD56 or NKG2C T cell subset, CD4+ or CD8+ T cells, or bulk PBMC T cells (not recorded which). These receptors were taken from a man aged 18 to 30 in good health. CDR3s include the opening cysteine and the closing phenylalanine or tryptophan.

>TRBV20-1|TRBJ2-1|12
CSASPGSGEQFF
>TRBV18|TRBJ2-4|15
CASSLTELAKNIQYF
>TRBV20-1|TRBJ2-5|14
CSAEKAGVGETQYF
>TRBV4-2|TRBJ2-1|17
CASSQESLSLGGDEQFF
>TRBV11-2|TRBJ2-1|11
CASKQGIEPFF
>TRBV5-1|TRBJ2-3|17
CASKGLGGDSITDTQYF
>TRBV5-1|TRBJ2-3|15
CASSRLAGDTDTQYF
>TRBV27|TRBJ2-5|15
CASRTSGTSGETQYF
>TRBV9|TRBJ2-3|13
CASSVDIGDTQYF
>TRBV27|TRBJ2-1|15
CASSLSSGAYNEQFF
>TRBV12-3/TRBV12-4|TRBJ1-1|14
CASSDTGVGAEAFF
>TRBV30|TRBJ2-1|15
CAWSVPWRESGEQFF
>TRBV7-9|TRBJ2-3|16
CASSSFGDTGTDTQYF
>TRBV15|TRBJ1-1|16
CATSSTSRDRGWGAFF
>TRBV6-1|TRBJ2-2|14
CASTVMRDTGELFF
>TRBV27|TRBJ1-1|14
CASAANFQAGEAFF
>TRBV20-1|TRBJ2-2|13
CSAPRVGTGELFF
>TRBV15|TRBJ2-1|15
CATSRSGVSYNEQFF
>TRBV3-1|TRBJ2-2|16
CASSTIDRVVTGELFF
>TRBV29-1|TRBJ2-5|12
CSVPSGLGTQYF
>TRBV18|TRBJ2-2|16
CASSPPAGARTGELFF
>TRBV20-1|TRBJ2-3|12
CSARAVSQTQYF
>TRBV12-3/TRBV12-4|TRBJ2-7|12
CASRLQGLEQYF
>TRBV7-2|TRBJ2-1|15
CASSLALLAGSEQFF
>TRBV6-5|TRBJ2-7|15
CASSYLAGGKSEQYF
>TRBV6-5|TRBJ2-1|16
CASSYSIGPSYNEQFF
>TRBV5-5|TRBJ2-5|13
CASSLATAETQYF
>TRBV3-1|TRBJ2-5|17
CASSQVLPGARLETQYF
>TRBV15|TRBJ1-4|13
CATSKGDVEKLFF
>TRBV12-3/TRBV12-4|TRBJ2-5|15
CASSVGTAGQETQYF
>TRBV7-9|TRBJ2-7|16
CASSLAWRTGAYEQYF
>TRBV5-6|TRBJ2-3|16
CASSLGLAEITDTQYF
>TRBV12-3/TRBV12-4|TRBJ2-1|15
CASSLVGGPTGGQFF